Each of the 32 T cell receptor beta chains below was sequenced from the same sample in a study of blood T cell repertoires in COVID-19 (dated by TCRdb to the early 2020s). Library method: the immunoSEQ multiplex PCR assay. TCRdb took over this immuneACCESS table, retaining in-frame rearrangements with V and J assigned. Such tables are incomplete; in checked studies, under half of the missing clones stem from an unresolved V gene, and the remainder is unexplained. The sample table lists about 250,000 clones, 84% of them with a count of one. The ten largest clones add up to about 4% of the sample. The sample comprised peripheral blood. These receptors came from a middle-aged man with acute or convalescent COVID-19.

V and J are TRBV19 and TRBJ1-1; TRBD1 agrees at 9 bases. The V and J ends lost 3 bases and 1 base, in that order; junction bases with no gene match: 9. Germline CDR1 is LNHDA and CDR2 is SQIVND (reference sequence). The CDR3 extends over 17 amino acids. The CDR3 DNA follows: TGTGCCAGTAGTATGAGGGACAGGGTCATCCCGAACACTGAAGCTTTCTTT. It translates to CASSMRDRVIPNTEAFF.

This clone is a singleton in its sample. The V and J genes are TRBV4-2 and TRBJ1-2; D is unclear. This CDR3 has 15 residues. Per the germline V gene, CDR1 is LGHNA and CDR2 is YNFKEQ. Deletions cut 1 base from V and 3 bases from J, with 12 bases between. CDR3 sequence (DNA): TGTGCCAGCAGCCAAGGAACAGCCGGTGACTATGGCTACACCTTC. It encodes CASSQGTAGDYGYTF.

The CDR3 reads CASSMTSGSTDTQYF. CDR3 nucleotide sequence: TGTGCCAGTAGTATGACTAGCGGGAGCACAGATACGCAGTATTTT. The chain uses TRBV19 and TRBJ2-3; 10 nucleotides agree with TRBD2. Germline lookup yields CDR1 LNHDA and CDR2 SQIVND (reference sequence). The V and J ends lost 3 bases and 0 bases, in that order; junction bases with no gene match: 0. This CDR3 contains 15 residues.

The chain uses TRBV5-1 and TRBJ2-7, with no clear D. This CDR3 is 15 amino acids long. Trimming removed 4 bases from V and 1 base from J, with 15 bases in between. Germline CDR1 SGHRS, CDR2 YFSETQ. CDR3 sequence reads: CASSPAYGPSYEQYF. CDR3 nucleotide sequence: TGCGCCAGCAGCCCGGCCTATGGGCCGTCCTACGAGCAGTACTTC.

This clone appeared a single time. The rearrangement links TRBV9 to TRBJ1-1; D is unresolved. Deletions cut 4 bases from V and 3 bases from J, with 7 bases between. CDR3 size: 12 residues. CDR1 SGDLS and CDR2 YYNGEE come from the germline V gene. The CDR3 loop reads CASSLVHTEAFF. CDR3 sequence (DNA): TGTGCCAGCAGCCTTGTCCACACTGAAGCTTTCTTT.

For this clone: Within the sample, other DNA sequences also encode this same CDR3. The genes are TRBV6-5 and TRBJ2-3; a weak D match, TRBD2 (6 bases). Trimming cost V 6 bases and J 0 bases, with 7 bases left between them. There are 13 residues in the CDR3. Germline V gene lookup returns CDR1 MNHEY and CDR2 SVGAGI. The CDR3 loop is CASRGTSTDTQYF. CDR3 coding DNA: TGTGCCAGCAGAGGGACTAGCACAGATACGCAGTATTTT.

Written as DNA, the CDR3 is TGTGCCAGTAGTCCACGGACTAGCGTCAGCTACGAGCAGTACTTC. It codes for CASSPRTSVSYEQYF. V and J are TRBV19 and TRBJ2-7, with 9 bases matching TRBD2. CDR1 and CDR2 from the germline V gene are LNHDA and SQIVND (reference sequence). Trimming removed 5 bases from V and 3 bases from J; junction bases left unmatched: 8. This CDR3 has 15 residues.

J is TRBJ2-7 and V is TRBV5-1, with 12 nucleotides matching TRBD2. The CDR3 runs to 15 residues. J gave up 3 bases and V 4 bases, and 5 bases lay outside the gene matches. The germline V gene has CDR1 SGHRS and CDR2 YFSETQ. CDR3: CASSPRTSGVYEQYF. In DNA form, the CDR3 reads TGCGCCAGCAGCCCACGGACTAGCGGGGTCTACGAGCAGTACTTC.

V and J are TRBV29-1 and TRBJ2-2; 11 bases align to TRBD2. The V and J ends lost 1 base and 6 bases, in that order; junction bases with no gene match: 4. CDR3 length: 15 amino acids. Germline lookup yields CDR1 SQVTM and CDR2 ANQGSEA. CDR3 sequence reads: CSVEGLAGHPGELFF. The DNA of the CDR3 is TGCAGCGTTGAAGGACTAGCGGGGCACCCCGGGGAGCTGTTTTTT.

This clone was counted ten times or more. The rearrangement joins TRBV29-1 to TRBJ1-2, with TRBD1 as a possible D gene (6 bases). The CDR3 is made up of 12 amino acids. The germline CDR1 and CDR2 sequences are SQVTM and ANQGSEA. V lost 5 bases and J 8 bases, leaving 15 bases between the germline ends. In DNA, the CDR3 is TGCAGCGTTACCGAACAGGGAGAAGGCTACACCTTC. As protein: CSVTEQGEGYTF. Full variable domain (rest looked up from reference TRBV29-1 and TRBJ1-2): SAVISQKPSRDICQRGTSLTIQCQVDSQVTMMFWYRQQPGQSLTLIATANQGSEATYESGFVIDKFPISRPNLTFSTLTVSNMSPEDSSIYLCSVTEQGEGYTFGSGTRLTVV.

The rearrangement joins TRBV5-1 to TRBJ1-2; possible D gene TRBD1, 5 bases. The CDR3 spans 12 residues. Germline V gives CDR1 SGHRS, CDR2 YFSETQ. Between the trimmed V and J ends, which lost 2 bases and 6 bases, there was a span of 8 bases. The CDR3 is CASSLGADGYTF. The CDR3 region has the DNA TGCGCCAGCAGCTTAGGGGCGGATGGCTACACCTTC. The full variable domain, rest sourced from reference TRBV5-1 and TRBJ1-2, is KAGVTQTPRYLIKTRGQQVTLSCSPISGHRSVSWYQQTPGQGLQFLFEYFSETQRNKGNFPGRFSGRQFSNSRSEMNVSTLELGDSALYLCASSLGADGYTFGSGTRLTVV.

The J gene is TRBJ1-2, the V gene TRBV5-1, with 9 nucleotides matching TRBD1. Germline loops: CDR1 SGHRS, CDR2 YFSETQ. This CDR3 is 15 amino acids long. Trimming took 3 bases from V and 1 from J; bases not matched to a gene: 4. The CDR3 is CASSSGDRVNYGYTF. CDR3 in DNA: TGCGCCAGCAGCTCGGGGGACAGGGTTAACTATGGCTACACCTTC.

The rearrangement uses TRBV5-5 and TRBJ1-2; D is undetermined. Germline V lookup: CDR1 SGHKS, CDR2 YYEKEE (reference sequence). Deletions cut 0 bases from V and 0 bases from J, with 9 bases between. The CDR3 is 15 amino acids. CDR3 in amino acids: CASSLAWQTNYGYTF. Written as DNA, the CDR3 is TGTGCCAGCAGCTTGGCCTGGCAGACTAACTATGGCTACACCTTC.

V usage is TRBV9 and J usage is TRBJ2-1, with 9 bases that match TRBD2. After removal of 2 bases from V and 5 bases from J, the junction contained 5 bases not matched to a gene. Germline V gene data show CDR1 as SGDLS and CDR2 as YYNGEE. This CDR3 spans 15 amino acids. The CDR3 DNA is TGTGCCAGCAGCGTGAGTCTAGCGGGGCACAATGAGCAGTTCTTC. This translates into CASSVSLAGHNEQFF.

This sequence joins TRBV5-1 and TRBJ1-1; D unclear. V was cut by 4 bases and J by 0 bases, with 13 bases left in between. The length of the CDR3 is 15 residues. Germline V lookup: CDR1 SGHRS, CDR2 YFSETQ. The CDR3: CASSPAQLMNTEAFF. DNA of the CDR3: TGCGCCAGCAGCCCAGCGCAGCTTATGAACACTGAAGCTTTCTTT. The whole variable domain, filled in from reference TRBV5-1 and TRBJ1-1, reads KAGVTQTPRYLIKTRGQQVTLSCSPISGHRSVSWYQQTPGQGLQFLFEYFSETQRNKGNFPGRFSGRQFSNSRSEMNVSTLELGDSALYLCASSPAQLMNTEAFFGQGTRLTVV.

This clone was seen a few times. The chain is built from TRBV7-9 and TRBJ1-6, with D possibly being TRBD1 (6 bases). Trimming removed 4 bases from V and 7 bases from J, with 11 bases in between. This CDR3 comprises 14 residues. Germline-derived CDR1 and CDR2 are SEHNR and FQNEAQ (reference sequence). The CDR3 protein is CASSSTGRNSPLHF. In nucleotides, the CDR3 is TGTGCCAGCAGCTCGACAGGCAGAAATTCACCCCTCCACTTT.

This clone is a singleton in its sample. The gene calls are TRBV11-2 and TRBJ2-4; perhaps TRBD2 as D (7 bases). Per germline, CDR1 SGHAT and CDR2 FQNNGV. CDR3 size: 17 residues. Trimming took off 5 bases at V and 2 bases at J, with 19 bases between the two ends. The CDR3 coding sequence is TGTGCCAGCAGCGAAAGGGGGGGCTCGAGGACCAAAAACATTCAGTACTTC. Encoded protein: CASSERGGSRTKNIQYF.

This chain connects TRBV18 to TRBJ2-1; 9 nucleotides align to TRBD2. Germline-derived CDR1 and CDR2 are KGHSH and LQKENI. V gave up 3 bases and J gave up 15 bases; unmatched junction bases: 15. The CDR3 is 15 residues long. CDR3 protein: CASSPIAGDKSRWFF. CDR3 bases: TGTGCCAGCTCACCGATAGCGGGAGATAAGAGTAGATGGTTCTTC.

This clone was seen many times. The chain has TRBV6-5 and TRBJ1-2; TRBD1 might be the D (5 bases). V lost 5 bases, J lost 5 bases, and 15 bases lay in between. The CDR3 runs to 14 residues. The germline V gene encodes CDR1 MNHEY and CDR2 SVGAGI. Here the CDR3 reads CASSNGAGTYGYTF. The CDR3, as DNA: TGTGCCAGCAGTAACGGGGCAGGGACTTATGGCTACACCTTC.

The rearrangement links TRBV10-3 to TRBJ2-2; 7 bases agree with TRBD1. With 8 bases clipped from V and 0 bases from J, the junction kept 3 bases outside the gene matches. The germline gives CDR1 ENHRY, CDR2 SYGVKD. This CDR3 comprises 14 residues. CDR3 coding DNA: TGTGCCATCCAAGGGGGCCCGAACACCGGGGAGCTGTTTTTT. Its translation: CAIQGGPNTGELFF.

The CDR3 here is CASSFGKGGAKNIQYF. As DNA, the CDR3 is TGTGCCAGCAGTTTCGGCAAAGGGGGCGCCAAAAACATTCAGTACTTC. This chain uses TRBV28 with TRBJ2-4; TRBD1 agrees at 7 bases. Germline-derived CDR1 and CDR2 are MDHEN and SYDVKM. V was pared by 3 bases and J by 1 base, with 6 bases of the junction left unmatched. This CDR3 contains 16 residues.

V usage is TRBV6-5 and J usage is TRBJ1-6; D is unclear. Germline values: CDR1 MNHEY, CDR2 SVGAGI. This CDR3 is 16 amino acids long. V was cut by 0 bases and J by 6 bases, with 12 bases left in between. The CDR3 DNA follows: TGTGCCAGCAGTTACTCGTCGGCAGGATTTAATTCACCCCTCCACTTT. Protein sequence: CASSYSSAGFNSPLHF.

The chain employs TRBV25-1 and TRBJ1-3, with a weak D call TRBD1 (5 bases). Deletions cut 0 bases from V and 0 bases from J, with 9 bases between. Germline CDR1 and CDR2: MGHDK and SYGVNS. The CDR3 is made up of 16 amino acids. The CDR3 sequence is CASSEYRTSSGNTIYF. The CDR3, as DNA: TGTGCCAGCAGTGAATATCGGACATCCTCTGGAAACACCATATATTTT.

The rearrangement uses TRBV6-5 and TRBJ2-7; 8 nucleotides agree with TRBD2. CDR1 is MNHEY and CDR2 is SVGAGI in the germline V gene. This CDR3 is 15 amino acids long. The ends lost 5 bases at V and 6 bases at J; junction bases unmatched: 12. CDR3 in amino acids: CASSPLGGARLEQYF. The CDR3 DNA reads TGTGCCAGCAGTCCACTCGGGGGGGCCCGCCTCGAGCAGTACTTC.

This clone occurred a few times. The rearrangement uses TRBV24-1 and TRBJ1-2, with 9 bases that match TRBD1. Germline loops: CDR1 KGHDR, CDR2 SFDVKD. V was pared by 4 bases and J by 6 bases, with 5 bases of the junction left unmatched. This CDR3 is built from 14 residues. This CDR3 reads CATSDLGQGDGYTF. CDR3 nucleotides: TGTGCCACCAGTGACCTGGGACAGGGAGATGGCTACACCTTC.

This sequence joins TRBV3-1 (or the pseudogene TRBV3-2) and TRBJ2-1, with a weak D call TRBD2 (6 bases). CDR3 length: 13 residues. The V and J ends lost 5 bases and 7 bases respectively, with 12 bases between them. The germline V gene has CDR1 LGHDT and CDR2 YNNKEL (reference sequence). The CDR3 protein is CASSNVAGNEQFF. The CDR3 coding sequence is TGTGCCAGCAGCAATGTGGCGGGAAATGAGCAGTTCTTC.

This clone was recorded a few times. This chain connects TRBV4-1 to TRBJ1-2, with D possibly TRBD1 on 6 matching bases. The CDR3 loop spans 15 amino acids. V was cut by 0 bases and J by 7 bases, with 15 bases left in between. The germline CDR1 and CDR2 sequences are MGHRA and YSYEKL. The CDR3: CASSQDARGAGGYTF. In DNA form, the CDR3 reads TGCGCCAGCAGCCAAGATGCTCGGGGGGCTGGTGGCTACACCTTC.

V and J are TRBV5-4 and TRBJ2-1; TRBD2 might be the D (5 bases). The CDR3 totals 16 residues. Germline assignment: CDR1 SGHNT and CDR2 YYREEE (reference sequence). Trimming pared 3 bases from V and 5 bases from J, leaving 18 bases between. The CDR3 DNA sequence: TGTGCCAGCAGCTCCCGGGAATCGGGATTAGACAATGAGCAGTTCTTC. As protein: CASSSRESGLDNEQFF.

The rearrangement joins TRBV30 to TRBJ2-7, with TRBD1 as a possible D gene (5 bases). The CDR3 has 10 amino acids. From germline, CDR1 is GTSNPN and CDR2 SVGIG (reference sequence). Trimming left V 5 bases short and J 7 bases short, with 9 bases between. The CDR3 reads CAWGKGEQYF. CDR3 nucleotides: TGTGCCTGGGGAAAGGGGGAGCAGTACTTC.

The V gene is TRBV12-3 or TRBV12-4, the J gene TRBJ1-2; D remains unclear. The CDR3 runs 13 residues. With 7 bases removed from V and 8 bases from J, the gap between germline ends came to 17 bases. DNA of the CDR3: TGTGCCAGCACAGGCAGTGCCAACGAGGGCTACACCTTC. Amino acid sequence: CASTGSANEGYTF.

V and J are TRBV10-1 and TRBJ2-7; TRBD2 agrees at 7 bases. CDR1 and CDR2 from the germline V gene are WNHNN and SYGVQD (reference sequence). The CDR3 is 14 residues long. The junction had 5 bases not matched to a gene; V was cut back by 0 bases and J by 6 bases. The CDR3 sequence: CASSESSSGGEQYF. CDR3 sequence (DNA): TGCGCCAGCAGTGAGTCGAGTTCGGGGGGCGAGCAGTACTTC.

The rearrangement uses TRBV5-8 and TRBJ1-5; 8 bases agree with TRBD1. Germline CDR1 is SGHTS and CDR2 is YDEGEE. V lost 9 bases, J lost 2 bases, and 4 bases stayed unmatched. This CDR3 has 13 residues. For the CDR3, the DNA is TGTGCCACCGCGGACAGGGGCAATCAGCCCCAGCATTTT. It yields the protein CATADRGNQPQHF.